Listed here are 21 T cell receptor beta chains from one sample, sequenced in a study of T cells in Graves' hyperthyroidism and ophthalmopathy. Amplification targeted TCR beta CDR3 regions from RNA transcripts. First-round RT-PCR targeting the TCR CDR3 was performed with the HTBI primer set. MiXCR, applied by TCRdb to the multiplex PCR reads, yields one record per CDR3 protein. The sample lists about 290,000 distinct CDR3 sequences, roughly 15% occurring once. Sample: blood. Receptors were obtained from a woman in her forties or fifties with Graves' hyperthyroidism that later progressed to Graves' ophthalmopathy.

This clonotype was seen more than once but under ten times. The chain uses TRBV6-5 and TRBJ1-2; 8 bases align to TRBD1. The CDR3 has 15 residues. Trimming removed 5 bases from V and 4 bases from J; junction bases left unmatched: 9. Per the germline V gene, CDR1 is MNHEY and CDR2 is SVGAGI. For the CDR3, the DNA is TGTGCCAGCAGTGGGAAGACAGGGGATTCCTATGGCTACACCTTC. Translated, it gives CASSGKTGDSYGYTF.

This clonotype was counted at least ten times. This rearrangement joins TRBV6-1 to TRBJ2-1; TRBD1 agrees at 8 bases. Germline assignment: CDR1 MNHNS and CDR2 SASEGT. The CDR3 is 15 residues long. The V and J ends lost 5 bases and 5 bases, in that order; junction bases with no gene match: 8. CDR3 coding DNA: TGTGCCAGCAGTTACCCCGGCAGGGGGCACAATGAGCAGTTCTTC. Encoded protein: CASSYPGRGHNEQFF.

This clonotype was observed a handful of times. An end of the junction does not agree with germline; a read error may underlie this. This chain connects TRBV28 to TRBJ1-2, with 7 bases aligning to TRBD1. Germline V CDR1 and CDR2: MDHEN, SYDVKM. This CDR3 spans 13 amino acids. The CDR3, as DNA: TGTGCCAGCAGTTTATGGACAGGGCCCGGCTGCACCTTC. Amino acids: CASSLWTGPGCTF.

This clonotype was observed at least ten times. The V call is TRBV28, the J call TRBJ2-1; 10 bases line up with TRBD1. Per the germline V gene, CDR1 is MDHEN and CDR2 is SYDVKM. The V and J ends lost 6 bases and 6 bases, in that order; junction bases with no gene match: 11. The CDR3 is 16 residues long. The chain's CDR3 is CASRQYPGQGLNEQFF. Here the CDR3 DNA reads TGTGCCAGCAGACAATACCCGGGACAGGGGCTCAATGAGCAGTTCTTC. Complete variable domain (other parts from reference TRBV28 and TRBJ2-1): DVKVTQSSRYLVKRTGEKVFLECVQDMDHENMFWYRQDPGLGLRLIYFSYDVKMKEKGDIPEGYSVSREKKERFSLILESASTNQTSMYLCASRQYPGQGLNEQFFGPGTRLTVL.

The CDR3 region is CSVGDRFTGELFF. CDR3 nucleotide sequence: TGCAGCGTTGGGGACCGTTTTACCGGGGAGCTGTTTTTT. The chain joins TRBV29-1 to TRBJ2-2; D possibly matches TRBD1 or TRBD2 (5 bases each). V was shortened by 4 bases and J by 5 bases, with 11 bases between the two germline ends. Germline V gives CDR1 SQVTM, CDR2 ANQGSEA. The CDR3 is made up of 13 amino acids.

This clonotype appeared a few times. The genes are TRBV5-4 and TRBJ1-2, with 7 bases aligning to TRBD1. From germline, CDR1 is SGHNT and CDR2 YYREEE (reference sequence). J lost 6 bases, V lost 0 bases, and 2 bases had no gene match. This CDR3 spans 13 amino acids. DNA of the CDR3: TGTGCCAGCAGCTTGGTACAGGGGCATGGCTACACCTTC. The encoded protein is CASSLVQGHGYTF.

The V and J genes are TRBV10-1 and TRBJ2-1; 13 nucleotides align to TRBD2. The V gene's germline CDR1 is WNHNN and CDR2 SYGVQD (reference sequence). With V trimmed by 0 bases and J by 5 bases, 1 base remained unmatched. The CDR3 consists of 16 residues. The CDR3 reads CASSESGTSGNNEQFF. The CDR3 nucleotides read TGCGCCAGCAGTGAGTCCGGGACTAGCGGGAACAATGAGCAGTTCTTC.

This clonotype was observed many times. The chain employs TRBV11-2 and TRBJ2-6; D is uncertain. The CDR3 extends over 17 amino acids. V lost 2 bases and J lost 0, with 11 bases in between. In germline, CDR1 is SGHAT, CDR2 FQNNGV. As DNA, the CDR3 is TGTGCCAGCAGCTTAAGGTCCACAGTCTCTGGGGCCAACGTCCTGACTTTC. Translation: CASSLRSTVSGANVLTF.

This chain links TRBV28 with TRBJ1-1; D ambiguous. V was shortened by 6 bases and J by 9 bases, with 17 bases between the two germline ends. There are 13 residues in the CDR3. CDR1 and CDR2 (germline): MDHEN, SYDVKM. CDR3 coding DNA: TGTGCCAGCAGCCCTCAACAAACATTGAAAGCTTTCTTT. This encodes CASSPQQTLKAFF.

This clonotype was picked up many times. The chain uses TRBV28 and TRBJ2-7, with D perhaps TRBD1 (6 bases). This CDR3 region has 14 residues. V was shortened by 5 bases and J by 9 bases, with 20 bases between the two germline ends. Germline CDR1 MDHEN, CDR2 SYDVKM. CDR3 protein: CASSLLTGSLGQYF. CDR3 nucleotides: TGTGCCAGCAGTCTCTTGACAGGTTCCCTTGGGCAGTACTTC.

The genes are TRBV6-4 and TRBJ1-2; possible D gene TRBD1, 5 bases. The germline V and J ends were trimmed by 0 bases and 7 bases, with 9 bases remaining between them. CDR1 and CDR2 from the germline V gene are MRHNA and SNTAGT. The CDR3 is 13 residues long. CDR3 bases: TGTGCCAGCAGTGACTCGGGGGTTGGTGGCTACACCTTC. It codes for CASSDSGVGGYTF.

A word on this clonotype: Compared with germline, one end of the junction differs, possibly owing to a read error. This rearrangement joins TRBV6-2 or TRBV6-3 to TRBJ1-2; 7 nucleotides match TRBD1. Germline V gene data show CDR1 as MNHEY and CDR2 as SVGEGT. This CDR3 has 15 amino acids. CDR3 nucleotide sequence: TGTGCTAGCAGTGACCGGTTCAGGGGGGCCAATGGCTACACCTTC. Amino acids: CASSDRFRGANGYTF.

This clonotype was seen at least ten times. The gene calls are TRBV28 and TRBJ1-6, with 7 nucleotides matching TRBD1. Per germline, CDR1 MDHEN and CDR2 SYDVKM. After removal of 7 bases from V and 8 bases from J, the junction contained 11 bases not matched to a gene. The CDR3 has 15 residues. In nucleotides, the CDR3 is TGTGCCAGCAACATTTACGGGACAGACTATTCACCCCTCCACTTT. Amino acids: CASNIYGTDYSPLHF.

The CDR3: CSAKYRGAEAFF. CDR3 nucleotides: TGCAGTGCCAAGTACAGGGGGGCTGAAGCTTTCTTT. V gene TRBV20-1 combines with J gene TRBJ1-1; TRBD1 matches at 8 bases. This CDR3 comprises 12 residues. Germline lookup yields CDR1 DFQATT and CDR2 SNEGSKA (reference sequence). The V gene end was trimmed by 6 bases and the J gene end by 6 bases; junction bases not matched to a gene: 6.

The chain carries TRBV5-1 and TRBJ2-2; D may be TRBD1 (5 bases). Germline loops: CDR1 SGHRS, CDR2 YFSETQ. The germline V and J ends were trimmed by 4 bases and 0 bases, with 10 bases remaining between them. The CDR3 extends over 15 amino acids. CDR3 loop: CASSVQVSNTGELFF. DNA of the CDR3: TGCGCCAGCAGCGTACAGGTGTCGAACACCGGGGAGCTGTTTTTT.

The chain is built from TRBV4-2 and TRBJ1-2; D is unclear. CDR3 length equals 15 residues. Germline V gene data show CDR1 as LGHNA and CDR2 as YNFKEQ. The V gene lost 0 bases and the J gene lost 4 bases, with 12 bases spanning the gap. The CDR3 reads CASSQDTQVGYGYTF. CDR3 nucleotide sequence: TGTGCCAGCAGCCAAGATACGCAGGTGGGCTATGGCTACACCTTC.

This clonotype was picked up many times. The junction departs from germline at one end; a sequencing error may be responsible. The V gene is TRBV2, the J gene TRBJ2-7; unclear D gene. The CDR3 has 14 amino acids. Germline CDR1 reads SNHLY; CDR2 reads FYNNEI. The CDR3 bases are TGTTCCAGCAGCCAAACTCCCCCCGGGTACGAGCAGTACTTC. Translated, it gives CSSSQTPPGYEQYF.

This clonotype was picked up many times. J is TRBJ2-1 and V is TRBV7-3, with 9 bases identical to TRBD2. The CDR3 totals 14 residues. Looked up from germline, CDR1 is SGHTA and CDR2 is FQGTGA. Germline trimming cut 4 bases from V and 9 bases from J; bases unmatched to any gene: 7. In DNA, the CDR3 is TGTGCCAGCAGCTGGGTAGCGGGAGAGACTGAGCAGTTCTTC. Translating it yields CASSWVAGETEQFF.

At least ten counts were recorded for this clonotype. This chain links TRBV11-2 with TRBJ2-7; TRBD2 agrees at 7 bases. The CDR3 spans 15 residues. CDR1 is SGHAT and CDR2 is FQNNGV in the germline V gene. With 1 base clipped from V and 4 bases from J, the junction kept 7 bases outside the gene matches. This CDR3 reads CASSLGLAEFYEQYF. The DNA of the CDR3 is TGTGCCAGCAGCTTAGGCCTAGCGGAATTTTACGAGCAGTACTTC. Looking up the rest from reference TRBV11-2 and TRBJ2-7 gives the full variable domain: EAGVAQSPRYKIIEKRQSVAFWCNPISGHATLYWYQQILGQGPKLLIQFQNNGVVDDSQLPKDRFSAERLKGVDSTLKIQPAKLEDSAVYLCASSLGLAEFYEQYFGPGTRLTVT.

The chain couples TRBV4-1 to TRBJ2-3, with a possible D match to TRBD2 (6 bases). Germline CDR1 is MGHRA and CDR2 is YSYEKL. The CDR3 is 15 amino acids. V was shortened by 3 bases and J by 5 bases, with 15 bases between the two germline ends. The CDR3 region has the DNA TGCGCCAGCAGCCAGTCGGGGAGGTCTGGAGATACGCAGTATTTT. This translates into CASSQSGRSGDTQYF.

V gene TRBV3-1 combines with J gene TRBJ1-4, with unresolved D. Per germline, CDR1 LGHDT and CDR2 YNNKEL (reference sequence). Trimming removed 3 bases from V and 7 bases from J, with 9 bases in between. This CDR3 has 13 residues. The DNA of the CDR3 is TGTGCCAGCAGCCACGGGGATGTTGAAAAACTGTTTTTT. This translates into CASSHGDVEKLFF.